Below are 27 T cell receptor beta chains sequenced from a single sample in a study of shared clonotypes between healthy human individuals. Profiled with immunoSEQ multiplex PCR; TCRdb holds only in-frame clones, not every one. The table records some 740,000 clones, around 93% of them present only once. CD8 cells classed as naive were CD45RO-negative and positively selected for CCR7, excluding terminally differentiated effector memory CD45RA+ cells. The source material was naive CD8+ T cells sorted from blood. The receptors here all came from a man between 25 and 39 years old in good health.

V and J are TRBV2 and TRBJ2-2, with 8 bases that match TRBD2. The CDR3 is 16 residues long. The ends lost 10 bases at V and 1 base at J; junction bases unmatched: 11. Germline V gene sequence: CDR1 SNHLY, CDR2 FYNNEI. This chain's CDR3 is CATIGGGRRNTGELFF. As DNA, the CDR3 is TGTGCCACCATTGGTGGCGGGAGGAGGAACACCGGGGAGCTGTTTTTT.

The chain links TRBV11-2 to TRBJ2-2; TRBD2 matches 9 bases. The V and J ends lost 5 bases and 6 bases, in that order; junction bases with no gene match: 7. The CDR3 covers 15 residues. CDR1 and CDR2 from the germline V gene are SGHAT and FQNNGV. CDR3 bases: TGTGCCAGCAGCCCACTAGCGGGCACCTCCGGGGAGCTGTTTTTT. Protein sequence: CASSPLAGTSGELFF.

The V call is TRBV4-1, the J call TRBJ1-2, with a weak D call TRBD1 (6 bases). V lost 3 bases to trimming and J lost 0 bases, with 11 bases between them. This CDR3 has 15 residues. Germline V gene data show CDR1 as MGHRA and CDR2 as YSYEKL. The CDR3, as DNA: TGCGCCAGCAGCCATCAGGGACACTCTAACTATGGCTACACCTTC. Protein: CASSHQGHSNYGYTF.

The rearrangement links TRBV27 to TRBJ2-1, with D perhaps TRBD2 (5 bases). The V end was cut by 7 bases, the J end by 8 bases, with 27 bases between. The length of the CDR3 is 17 residues. Germline assignment: CDR1 MNHEY and CDR2 SMNVEV (reference sequence). The DNA of the CDR3 is TGTGCCAGCAACCTCTCCCCCGGCCTAGCAGAGGGCGATGAGCAGTTCTTC. It specifies CASNLSPGLAEGDEQFF.

This chain uses TRBV29-1 with TRBJ2-1; D is undetermined. This CDR3 comprises 13 residues. Trimming stripped 3 bases from V and 5 bases from J, with 11 bases between. CDR1 SQVTM and CDR2 ANQGSEA come from the germline V gene. DNA for the CDR3: TGCAGCGTTGATGAACTGGGTAACAATGAGCAGTTCTTC. The encoded protein is CSVDELGNNEQFF.

The chain links TRBV7-9 to TRBJ2-1; 8 bases are a match to TRBD2. CDR1 and CDR2 from the germline V gene are SEHNR and FQNEAQ (reference sequence). V lost 4 bases and J lost 7; bases outside the gene matches: 9. The CDR3 covers 15 residues. The CDR3 DNA reads as TGTGCCAGCAGCTCCCGGGAGGGCCAGAGTAATGAGCAGTTCTTC. Translated, it gives CASSSREGQSNEQFF. Full variable domain (missing parts from reference TRBV7-9 and TRBJ2-1): DTGVSQNPRHKITKRGQNVTFRCDPISEHNRLYWYRQTLGQGPEFLTYFQNEAQLEKSRLLSDRFSAERPKGSFSTLEIQRTEQGDSAMYLCASSSREGQSNEQFFGPGTRLTVL.

As regards this clone: This sample also contains other DNA sequences that code for the same CDR3. The V call is TRBV14, the J call TRBJ2-1, with D hard to call. The CDR3 is 13 residues long. Per the germline V gene, CDR1 is SGHDN and CDR2 is FVKESK. Between the trimmed V and J ends, which lost 8 bases and 1 base, there was a span of 9 bases. The CDR3 region is CASSRFSYNEQFF. DNA of the CDR3: TGTGCCAGCTCTCGCTTTTCCTACAATGAGCAGTTCTTC.

V is TRBV4-2 and J is TRBJ2-6, with D unresolved. Trimming removed 0 bases from V and 2 bases from J, with 8 bases in between. The CDR3 spans 16 residues. Germline V gives CDR1 LGHNA, CDR2 YNFKEQ. The CDR3 protein is CASSQEKGTGANVLTF. The CDR3 nucleotides read TGTGCCAGCAGCCAAGAGAAAGGGACTGGGGCCAACGTCCTGACTTTC.

A single count supports this clone. J is TRBJ2-5 and V is TRBV28; D is unclear. The V and J ends lost 5 bases and 1 base respectively, with 8 bases between them. Per germline, CDR1 MDHEN and CDR2 SYDVKM. The length of the CDR3 is 13 residues. This CDR3 is CASSLGGQETQYF. CDR3 sequence (DNA): TGTGCCAGCAGTCTCGGCGGCCAAGAGACCCAGTACTTC. Together with reference TRBV28 and TRBJ2-5, the CDR3 gives the full variable domain: DVKVTQSSRYLVKRTGEKVFLECVQDMDHENMFWYRQDPGLGLRLIYFSYDVKMKEKGDIPEGYSVSREKKERFSLILESASTNQTSMYLCASSLGGQETQYFGPGTRLLVL.

This chain joins TRBV7-3 and TRBJ2-1; 7 nucleotides agree with TRBD1. Looked up from germline, CDR1 is SGHTA and CDR2 is FQGTGA. With 5 bases clipped from V and 10 bases from J, the junction kept 8 bases outside the gene matches. This CDR3 is built from 13 residues. The DNA of the CDR3 is TGTGCCAGCAGCGCGTACAGGGGAAGCGAGCAGTTCTTC. Translating gives CASSAYRGSEQFF.

This clone appeared a single time. In DNA, the CDR3 is TGTGCCAGCAGTTTTGCCAGGGTCCTCACAGATACGCAGTATTTT. It encodes CASSFARVLTDTQYF. The V gene is TRBV27, the J gene TRBJ2-3; a weak D match, TRBD1 (5 bases). V was cut by 3 bases and J by 2 bases, with 12 bases left in between. Per germline, CDR1 MNHEY and CDR2 SMNVEV (reference sequence). This CDR3 contains 15 residues.

The rearrangement uses TRBV9 and TRBJ2-5, with 9 bases identical to TRBD1. The V segment lost 0 bases and the J segment 5 bases; nucleotides outside the gene matches: 5. Germline V gene data show CDR1 as SGDLS and CDR2 as YYNGEE. CDR3 length equals 15 residues. The CDR3 region is CASSVGDREGETQYF. As DNA, the CDR3 is TGTGCCAGCAGCGTAGGGGACAGGGAGGGCGAGACCCAGTACTTC. Together with reference TRBV9 and TRBJ2-5, the CDR3 gives the full variable domain: DSGVTQTPKHLITATGQRVTLRCSPRSGDLSVYWYQQSLDQGLQFLIQYYNGEERAKGNILERFSAQQFPDLHSELNLSSLELGDSALYFCASSVGDREGETQYFGPGTRLLVL.

In nucleotides, the CDR3 is TGTGCCAGCAGTGAAAGTGGGGGGAGGGGGAATGAGCAGTTCTTC. It codes for CASSESGGRGNEQFF. This chain joins TRBV2 and TRBJ2-1; the D gene is possibly TRBD2 (7 bases). V lost 2 bases and J lost 7, with 15 bases in between. This CDR3 has 15 residues. Looked up from germline, CDR1 is SNHLY and CDR2 is FYNNEI.

The chain links TRBV14 to TRBJ2-5; TRBD2 is a possible D gene (6 bases). The germline V gene encodes CDR1 SGHDN and CDR2 FVKESK. This CDR3 contains 14 residues. V shed 4 bases and J shed 3 bases, with 12 bases lying between them. The CDR3 DNA reads TGTGCCAGCAGCCCCTTGGGGGGAAAAGAGACCCAGTACTTC. This gives the protein CASSPLGGKETQYF.

J is TRBJ2-5 and V is TRBV9; D remains ambiguous. The CDR3 length is 15 residues. Germline-derived CDR1 and CDR2 are SGDLS and YYNGEE. Trimming left V 3 bases short and J 0 bases short, with 12 bases between. The CDR3 loop reads CASSGHTDYQETQYF. The CDR3 nucleotides read TGTGCCAGCAGCGGACACACAGATTACCAAGAGACCCAGTACTTC.

In this sample, this clone turned up a few times. The rearrangement uses TRBV4-1 and TRBJ2-7, with TRBD1 matching over 10 bases. This CDR3 contains 15 residues. Germline values: CDR1 MGHRA, CDR2 YSYEKL. After removal of 3 bases from V and 6 bases from J, the junction contained 8 bases not matched to a gene. The CDR3 region is CASSQSGTGVSEQYF. The CDR3 nucleotides read TGCGCCAGCAGCCAGTCCGGGACAGGGGTTTCCGAGCAGTACTTC.

Worth noting for this clone: One end of the junction is discordant with germline, which a read error may explain. This sequence joins TRBV13 and TRBJ1-1, with D possibly matching TRBD1 (5 bases). CDR1 is PRHDT and CDR2 is FYEKMQ in the germline V gene (reference sequence). The length of the CDR3 is 14 residues. CDR3 in DNA: TGTGCCAGCGGCTTCGGGGCAGGCATCACTGAAGCTTTCTTT. Translation gives CASGFGAGITEAFF.

V gene TRBV7-3 combines with J gene TRBJ2-7; possibly TRBD2 for D (5 bases). V lost 1 base and J 2 bases, leaving 12 bases between the germline ends. The CDR3 is made up of 15 amino acids. Germline V gives CDR1 SGHTA, CDR2 FQGTGA. The CDR3 spells CASSLIPGVAYEQYF. The CDR3 nucleotides read TGTGCCAGCAGCTTAATCCCCGGGGTGGCCTACGAGCAGTACTTC.

This sequence joins TRBV6-5 and TRBJ2-7; 9 positions agree with TRBD2. V shed 5 bases and J 4 bases; nucleotides not matched to a gene: 9. Germline V CDR1 and CDR2: MNHEY, SVGAGI. CDR3 length: 15 amino acids. CDR3 amino acids: CASSPTAGGSYEQYF. CDR3 DNA: TGTGCCAGCAGTCCTACAGCGGGAGGAAGTTACGAGCAGTACTTC.

The chain uses TRBV27 and TRBJ2-1; D not certain. The CDR3 consists of 18 residues. With 3 bases removed from V and 1 base from J, the gap between germline ends came to 19 bases. Germline-derived CDR1 and CDR2 are MNHEY and SMNVEV (reference sequence). The chain's CDR3 is CASSLLKPDPQSYNEQFF. DNA for the CDR3: TGTGCCAGCAGTTTGCTCAAACCGGATCCACAATCCTACAATGAGCAGTTCTTC.

This clone was seen once. The rearrangement uses TRBV4-3 and TRBJ2-1; 12 nucleotides match TRBD2. The V segment lost 4 bases and the J segment 10 bases; nucleotides outside the gene matches: 14. CDR3 length equals 17 residues. The germline V gene encodes CDR1 LGHNA and CDR2 YSLEER. For the CDR3, the DNA is TGCGCCAGCAGCCTAGGACTAGCGGGATCGTACTACCGGGAGCAGTTCTTC. Amino acid sequence: CASSLGLAGSYYREQFF.

This chain links TRBV10-3 with TRBJ1-2, with D perhaps matching TRBD1 (6 bases). Germline V CDR1 and CDR2: ENHRY, SYGVKD. Trimming cost V 0 bases and J 3 bases, with 14 bases left between them. The CDR3 is made up of 16 amino acids. CDR3: CAISESGARGYYGYTF. The CDR3 DNA reads TGTGCCATCAGTGAGTCGGGGGCTAGGGGATACTATGGCTACACCTTC.

CDR3 coding DNA: TGCGCCAGCAGCCTACTCCCCACAGATACGCAGTATTTT. This sequence encodes CASSLLPTDTQYF. The rearrangement uses TRBV4-3 and TRBJ2-3; D call uncertain. The V gene lost 4 bases and the J gene lost 2 bases, with 7 bases spanning the gap. CDR3 length equals 13 residues. Germline V CDR1 and CDR2: LGHNA, YSLEER.

This clone has just one count. This rearrangement joins TRBV19 to TRBJ2-3; TRBD2 matches at 9 bases. The germline V gene has CDR1 LNHDA and CDR2 SQIVND (reference sequence). V trimming: 4 bases; J trimming: 3 bases; junction bases outside the gene matches: 8. The length of the CDR3 is 16 residues. The chain's CDR3 is CASSTVAGVGTDTQYF. DNA of the CDR3: TGTGCCAGTAGTACAGTAGCGGGAGTCGGGACAGATACGCAGTATTTT.

The DNA for the CDR3 is TGTGCCAGCAGTTTGGGCCTAGCGGGAGCGAATCGAGAGGAGGTATACGAGCAGTACTTC. It translates to CASSLGLAGANREEVYEQYF. The genes are TRBV28 and TRBJ2-7; 10 bases fit TRBD2. Per the germline V gene, CDR1 is MDHEN and CDR2 is SYDVKM. The CDR3 totals 20 residues. After removal of 3 bases from V and 4 bases from J, the junction contained 21 bases not matched to a gene.

This clone showed up just once. The V call is TRBV2, the J call TRBJ2-1; D gene ambiguous. Germline V gives CDR1 SNHLY, CDR2 FYNNEI. This CDR3 region has 12 residues. With 2 bases removed from V and 15 bases from J, the gap between germline ends came to 14 bases. The CDR3 protein is CASSETGPRPFF. CDR3 coding DNA: TGTGCCAGCAGTGAAACCGGGCCAAGGCCGTTCTTC.

This clone was counted a single time. V is TRBV5-1 and J is TRBJ2-7, with a weak D call TRBD2 (6 bases). CDR1 is SGHRS, CDR2 YFSETQ, per germline. With 7 bases removed from V and 2 bases from J, the gap between germline ends came to 13 bases. The CDR3 is made up of 13 amino acids. The CDR3 DNA reads TGCGCCAGCTCGGGAGTAGGGGCCTACGAGCAGTACTTC. It translates to CASSGVGAYEQYF.